This TCR beta chain appears in the sequencing data of a study of T cells in Graves' hyperthyroidism and ophthalmopathy. Researchers amplified the TCR beta CDR3 regions from RNA transcripts. During a first-round RT-PCR of the TCR CDR3, the HTBI primer set was used. TCRdb passed the multiplex PCR reads through MiXCR, listing each CDR3 protein once. The data show under 300,000 distinct CDR3 sequences, 12% to 15% seen once. Hyperthyroidism in the patients, aged 18 to 65, was newly diagnosed and under 2 months in duration. J lost 4 bases, V lost 1 base, and 10 bases had no gene match. Germline V gene lookup returns CDR1 DFQATT and CDR2 SNEGSKA (reference sequence). This CDR3 comprises 17 residues.

This clonotype was obtained from a woman in her fifties or sixties with Graves' hyperthyroidism that later progressed to Graves' ophthalmopathy. The gene calls are TRBV20-1 and TRBJ2-1; 10 nucleotides line up with TRBD2. Sequencing was done on a sample of blood. The CDR3 DNA is TGCAGTGCTAGAGTAGGGCAAGCGGGAGGGGTATACAATGAGCAGTTCTTC. Translating it yields CSARVGQAGGVYNEQFF.